This TCR beta chain appears in the sequencing data of a study of early T cells in non-severe SARS-CoV-2 infection. Study background: With bulk RNA from unsorted whole blood as input, sequencing yielded unpaired chains. Whole-study results and caveats: Matching with VDJdb favored anti-spike CD8 responses (missing private and CD4 specificities).

About this clonotype: What it binds is unknown.

Individual cDNA molecules carried attached unique molecular identifiers. TCRdb processed the 5' RACE reads anew with MiXCR; each CDR3 protein has one entry. The repertoire includes tens of thousands of distinct CDR3 sequences, around 15% of them detected once, and around 3.7% sits in the top ten. The starting material was whole blood, obtained at baseline. This TCR was sampled from an adult who was a healthcare worker with PCR-confirmed SARS-CoV-2 infection or an uninfected control (not recorded which).

CDR3 nucleotide sequence: TGTGCCAGCAGTTGGACCCGAAGGAAAGGGGCCAACGTCCTGACTTTC. Its protein product is CASSWTRRKGANVLTF. The chain joins TRBV6-5 to TRBJ2-6, with D unclear. Trimming removed 4 bases at V and 4 bases at J, with 14 bases between. In germline, CDR1 is MNHEY, CDR2 SVGAGI. The CDR3 is 16 amino acids.